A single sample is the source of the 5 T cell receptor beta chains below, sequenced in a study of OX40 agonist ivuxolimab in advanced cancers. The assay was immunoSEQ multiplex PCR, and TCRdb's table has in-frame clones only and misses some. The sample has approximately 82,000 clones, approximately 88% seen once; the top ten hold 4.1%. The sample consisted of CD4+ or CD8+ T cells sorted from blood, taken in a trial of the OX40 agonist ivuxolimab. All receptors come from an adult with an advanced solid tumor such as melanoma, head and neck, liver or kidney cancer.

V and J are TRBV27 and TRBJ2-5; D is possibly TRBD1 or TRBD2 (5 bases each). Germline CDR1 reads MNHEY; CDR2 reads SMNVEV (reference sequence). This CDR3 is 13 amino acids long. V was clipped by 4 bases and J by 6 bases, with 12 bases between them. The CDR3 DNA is TGTGCCAGCAGTTCAGGGACGGGCCAGACCCAGTACTTC. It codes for CASSSGTGQTQYF.

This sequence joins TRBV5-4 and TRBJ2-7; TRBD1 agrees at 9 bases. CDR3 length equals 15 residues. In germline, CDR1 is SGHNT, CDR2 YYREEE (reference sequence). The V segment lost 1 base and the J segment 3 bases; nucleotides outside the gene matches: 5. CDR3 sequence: CASSLPGDRDYEQYF. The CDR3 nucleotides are TGTGCCAGCAGCTTGCCAGGGGACAGGGACTACGAGCAGTACTTC.

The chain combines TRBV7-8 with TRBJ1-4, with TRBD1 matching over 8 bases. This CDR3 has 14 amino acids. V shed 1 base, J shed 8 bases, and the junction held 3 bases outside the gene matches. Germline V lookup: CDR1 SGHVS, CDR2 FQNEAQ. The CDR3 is CASSLGRGREKLFF. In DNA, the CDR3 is TGTGCCAGCAGCTTAGGCAGGGGGCGAGAAAAACTGTTTTTT.

Here the CDR3 DNA reads TGCGCCAGCAGCCAACAAGGGGTGAACACTGAAGCTTTCTTT. It yields the protein CASSQQGVNTEAFF. The J gene is TRBJ1-1, the V gene TRBV5-1, with D possibly being TRBD1 (5 bases). V was clipped by 4 bases and J by 0 bases, with 10 bases between them. CDR1 and CDR2 from the germline V gene are SGHRS and YFSETQ. This CDR3 has 14 amino acids.

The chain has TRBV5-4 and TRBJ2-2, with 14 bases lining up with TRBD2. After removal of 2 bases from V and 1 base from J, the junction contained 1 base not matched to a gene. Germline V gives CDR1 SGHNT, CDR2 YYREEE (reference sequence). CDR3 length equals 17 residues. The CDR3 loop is CASSFGTSGGNTGELFF. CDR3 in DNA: TGTGCCAGCAGCTTCGGGACTAGCGGGGGGAACACCGGGGAGCTGTTTTTT. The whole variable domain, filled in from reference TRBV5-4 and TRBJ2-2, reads ETGVTQSPTHLIKTRGQQVTLRCSSQSGHNTVSWYQQALGQGPQFIFQYYREEENGRGNFPPRFSGLQFPNYSSELNVNALELDDSALYLCASSFGTSGGNTGELFFGEGSRLTVL.